The 32 T cell receptor beta chains below were found in one sample sequenced in a study of cytomegalovirus exposure and HLA in healthy donors. Generated by immunoSEQ multiplex PCR, the TCRdb table keeps only in-frame clones and is missing some. The sample shows more than 65,000 clones, about 95% of them seen only once. The specimen was PBMCs. The source of these receptors is a woman between 18 and 29 years old in good health and CMV-seronegative.

This sequence joins TRBV5-4 and TRBJ2-7; D perhaps matches TRBD1 (6 bases). The CDR3 covers 15 residues. Trimming left V 2 bases short and J 0 bases short, with 12 bases between. Per germline, CDR1 SGHNT and CDR2 YYREEE (reference sequence). CDR3 protein: CASSFPDRHSYEQYF. The CDR3 nucleotides are TGTGCCAGCAGCTTTCCGGACAGACACTCCTACGAGCAGTACTTC.

This CDR3 is CATRPQYGSYEQYF. The CDR3, as DNA: TGTGCCACCAGACCCCAGTATGGCTCCTACGAGCAGTACTTC. The gene calls are TRBV15 and TRBJ2-7; no clear D. CDR1 and CDR2 (germline): LNHNV, YYDKDF (reference sequence). The CDR3 length is 14 residues. Trimming took 6 bases from V and 0 from J, leaving 12 bases between them.

This chain connects TRBV29-1 to TRBJ1-1; no clear D gene. This CDR3 is 12 amino acids long. V lost 2 bases to trimming and J lost 1 base, with 5 bases between them. Germline CDR1 SQVTM, CDR2 ANQGSEA. The chain's CDR3 is CSVEIGNTEAFF. Here the CDR3 DNA reads TGCAGCGTTGAAATCGGGAACACTGAAGCTTTCTTT.

The chain employs TRBV9 and TRBJ1-2, with no clear D. CDR3 length equals 15 residues. V gave up 0 bases and J gave up 3 bases, with 12 bases separating them. CDR1 and CDR2 (germline): SGDLS, YYNGEE. The CDR3 loop is CASSVGSATYYGYTF. In DNA form, the CDR3 reads TGTGCCAGCAGCGTAGGATCCGCTACTTACTATGGCTACACCTTC.

The chain joins TRBV9 to TRBJ2-3, with TRBD2 matching over 11 bases. This CDR3 has 18 amino acids. The junction had 14 bases not matched to a gene; V was cut back by 2 bases and J by 6 bases. CDR1 is SGDLS and CDR2 is YYNGEE in the germline V gene. The CDR3 DNA reads TGTGCCAGCAGCGTCCTTACCTTAGCGGGAGGGCCAGGGGATACGCAGTATTTT. Its protein is CASSVLTLAGGPGDTQYF.

This chain joins TRBV18 and TRBJ1-2; D is undetermined. Germline loops: CDR1 KGHSH, CDR2 LQKENI. The CDR3 has 14 residues. V lost 3 bases to trimming and J lost 7 bases, with 15 bases between them. The CDR3 loop reads CASSPEKEGRGYTF. The CDR3 DNA reads TGTGCCAGCTCACCGGAGAAGGAAGGCCGTGGCTACACCTTC.

The rearrangement uses TRBV6-5 and TRBJ2-5, with D perhaps TRBD1 (5 bases). The V gene lost 8 bases and the J gene lost 0 bases, with 16 bases spanning the gap. The CDR3 sequence is 15 residues long. Germline V lookup: CDR1 MNHEY, CDR2 SVGAGI. The CDR3 DNA follows: TGTGCCAGCGGCGTGGCAGGGTCGGACCAAGAGACCCAGTACTTC. This encodes CASGVAGSDQETQYF.

Only one count was recorded for this clone. The chain couples TRBV5-1 to TRBJ2-7; the match to TRBD2 covers 8 bases. V lost 1 base to trimming and J lost 3 bases; unmatched junction nucleotides: 3. Germline V gene lookup returns CDR1 SGHRS and CDR2 YFSETQ. The CDR3 extends over 14 amino acids. CDR3 loop: CASSLTSGYYEQYF. Written as DNA, the CDR3 is TGCGCCAGCAGCTTGACTAGCGGTTACTACGAGCAGTACTTC.

This clone has a single count. The V and J genes are TRBV4-1 and TRBJ2-3, with 11 bases aligning to TRBD2. V was clipped by 0 bases and J by 3 bases; unmatched bases: 2. CDR3 length: 16 residues. Germline V gene sequence: CDR1 MGHRA, CDR2 YSYEKL. DNA for the CDR3: TGCGCCAGCAGCCAAGATTCTAGCGGGAGGACAGATACGCAGTATTTT. Encoded protein: CASSQDSSGRTDTQYF.

The chain recombines TRBV2 with TRBJ2-1, with 10 bases matching TRBD2. The CDR3 loop spans 16 amino acids. The germline CDR1 and CDR2 sequences are SNHLY and FYNNEI. V dropped 4 bases and J dropped 7; count of bases not matched to a gene: 10. CDR3 in DNA: TGTGCCAGCAGTGGGAGGAGGCTAGCGGGAGTGAATGAGCAGTTCTTC. Its translation: CASSGRRLAGVNEQFF.

V usage is TRBV27 and J usage is TRBJ2-1; TRBD1 matches 8 bases. The CDR3 extends over 15 amino acids. V shed 8 bases and J 2 bases; nucleotides not matched to a gene: 8. Germline V gene data show CDR1 as MNHEY and CDR2 as SMNVEV (reference sequence). The CDR3 protein is CASDRTGITYNEQFF. CDR3 coding DNA: TGTGCCAGCGACCGGACAGGGATCACCTACAATGAGCAGTTCTTC.

This chain connects TRBV28 to TRBJ2-7; 13 bases fit TRBD2. From germline, CDR1 is MDHEN and CDR2 SYDVKM. This CDR3 has 14 amino acids. The V and J ends lost 11 bases and 2 bases, in that order; junction bases with no gene match: 6. DNA of the CDR3: TGTGCCTCCGGGACTAGCGGGGAGGCCTACGAGCAGTACTTC. Translation: CASGTSGEAYEQYF.

This clone is a singleton in its sample. V is TRBV5-1 and J is TRBJ2-3, with D tentatively TRBD1 (6 bases). The length of the CDR3 is 16 residues. Germline assignment: CDR1 SGHRS and CDR2 YFSETQ. V gave up 4 bases and J gave up 5 bases, with 20 bases separating them. The CDR3 nucleotides are TGCGCCAGCAGCCTCGGCAGGGGCGATGTAAAAGATACGCAGTATTTT. This codes for CASSLGRGDVKDTQYF.

V gene TRBV18 combines with J gene TRBJ1-4; the D gene is possibly TRBD1 (6 bases). The length of the CDR3 is 16 residues. Germline lookup yields CDR1 KGHSH and CDR2 LQKENI. With 2 bases removed from V and 7 bases from J, the gap between germline ends came to 17 bases. The CDR3 DNA follows: TGTGCCAGCTCACCAAGATCTGGGGGCTTGGGTGAAAAACTGTTTTTT. Amino acids: CASSPRSGGLGEKLFF. Full variable domain (remainder filled in from reference TRBV18 and TRBJ1-4): NAGVMQNPRHLVRRRGQEARLRCSPMKGHSHVYWYRQLPEEGLKFMVYLQKENIIDESGMPKERFSAEFPKEGPSILRIQQVVRGDSAAYFCASSPRSGGLGEKLFFGSGTQLSVL.

The V gene is TRBV30, the J gene TRBJ2-5, with 8 bases aligning to TRBD2. From germline, CDR1 is GTSNPN and CDR2 SVGIG (reference sequence). The CDR3 length is 11 residues. The J segment lost 5 bases and the V segment lost 6 bases, leaving 2 bases of the junction unmatched. The CDR3 spells CACLAGETQYF. The CDR3 DNA is TGTGCCTGTTTAGCGGGGGAGACCCAGTACTTC. Full variable domain (rest looked up from reference TRBV30 and TRBJ2-5): SQTIHQWPATLVQPVGSPLSLECTVEGTSNPNLYWYRQAAGRGLQLLFYSVGIGQISSEVPQNLSASRPQDRQFILSSKKLLLSDSGFYLCACLAGETQYFGPGTRLLVL.

The J gene is TRBJ2-7, the V gene TRBV10-3; 8 positions agree with TRBD2. This CDR3 has 14 residues. V was clipped by 6 bases and J by 4 bases; unmatched bases: 8. Germline V gives CDR1 ENHRY, CDR2 SYGVKD. The CDR3 region is CAISLGLARYEQYF. CDR3 DNA: TGTGCCATCAGCCTCGGACTAGCACGGTACGAGCAGTACTTC.

As to this clone: One end of the junction fails to match germline, which may point to a read error. This rearrangement joins TRBV29-1 to TRBJ1-2, with D unresolved. The CDR3 contains 11 residues. Per germline, CDR1 SQVTM and CDR2 ANQGSEA. The CDR3 DNA reads TGCAACGTTGTCATGTCCTATGGCTACACCTTC. It is translated as CNVVMSYGYTF.

The V gene is TRBV5-6, the J gene TRBJ2-7; 7 bases fit TRBD1. V dropped 5 bases and J dropped 2; count of bases not matched to a gene: 7. This CDR3 has 14 residues. From germline, CDR1 is SGHDT and CDR2 YYEEEE. The CDR3 DNA sequence: TGTGCCAGCAGTCTCCCGGGACAGCCCTACGAGCAGTACTTC. Its protein is CASSLPGQPYEQYF.

V is TRBV27 and J is TRBJ2-2; no clear D. Trimming pared 6 bases from V and 7 bases from J, leaving 6 bases between. This CDR3 has 11 residues. Germline V CDR1 and CDR2: MNHEY, SMNVEV (reference sequence). CDR3 sequence reads: CASSLYGELFF. CDR3 sequence (DNA): TGTGCCAGCAGCCTCTACGGGGAGCTGTTTTTT.

The chain is built from TRBV7-2 and TRBJ2-1; 7 bases map to TRBD1. The CDR3 sequence is 13 residues long. Germline V gene data show CDR1 as SGHTA and CDR2 as FQGNSA. With V trimmed by 5 bases and J by 10 bases, 8 bases remained unmatched. The CDR3 coding sequence is TGTGCCAGCAGCACAGGGGTCGGACCCGAGCAGTTCTTC. Amino acids: CASSTGVGPEQFF.

The chain carries TRBV5-1 and TRBJ1-6; weak D call: TRBD1 (6 bases). The CDR3 covers 17 residues. Trimming took off 6 bases at V and 7 bases at J, with 23 bases between the two ends. CDR1 SGHRS and CDR2 YFSETQ come from the germline V gene. DNA for the CDR3: TGCGCCAGCAATGACGGGGCGGGGGCTATGGGCAATTCACCCCTCCACTTT. Its translation is CASNDGAGAMGNSPLHF. The variable domain in full, with the rest retrieved from reference TRBV5-1 and TRBJ1-6, is KAGVTQTPRYLIKTRGQQVTLSCSPISGHRSVSWYQQTPGQGLQFLFEYFSETQRNKGNFPGRFSGRQFSNSRSEMNVSTLELGDSALYLCASNDGAGAMGNSPLHFGNGTRLTVT.

CDR3 sequence (DNA): TGTGCCAGCAGTGAACGGGGTGGGCATCAGCCCCAGCATTTT. This encodes CASSERGGHQPQHF. The chain joins TRBV6-1 to TRBJ1-5; D not certain. The V gene's germline CDR1 is MNHNS and CDR2 SASEGT. The CDR3 runs 14 residues. V was clipped by 2 bases and J by 5 bases, with 10 bases between them.

The chain combines TRBV28 with TRBJ2-1; 9 bases match TRBD2. The CDR3 consists of 14 residues. With 10 bases clipped from V and 0 bases from J, the junction kept 4 bases outside the gene matches. CDR1 and CDR2 from the germline V gene are MDHEN and SYDVKM. The CDR3 is CAIYSGSSYNEQFF. The DNA for the CDR3 is TGTGCCATCTATAGCGGGAGCTCCTACAATGAGCAGTTCTTC.

This chain uses TRBV19 with TRBJ2-7, with D maybe TRBD1 (5 bases). The ends were cut back, 6 bases at V and 0 bases at J, with 24 bases in the middle. Germline V gene lookup returns CDR1 LNHDA and CDR2 SQIVND (reference sequence). This CDR3 has 18 residues. The CDR3 here is CASSTDQGPFSGSYEQYF. The CDR3 DNA reads TGTGCCAGTAGCACGGACCAGGGCCCCTTTAGTGGCTCCTACGAGCAGTACTTC.

This chain's CDR3 is CASSLARAPEAFF. The CDR3, as DNA: TGTGCCAGCAGCTTAGCCAGGGCCCCTGAAGCTTTCTTT. The genes are TRBV7-9 and TRBJ1-1; possible D gene TRBD1, 5 bases. Germline CDR1 is SEHNR and CDR2 is FQNEAQ (reference sequence). V lost 0 bases, J lost 6 bases, and 8 bases lay in between. This CDR3 is 13 amino acids long.

The rearrangement links TRBV14 to TRBJ2-7; possibly TRBD1 for D (5 bases). Germline values: CDR1 SGHDN, CDR2 FVKESK. Between the trimmed V and J ends, which lost 5 bases and 4 bases, there was a span of 15 bases. The CDR3 runs 14 residues. The chain's CDR3 is CASSARQIPYEQYF. The CDR3 DNA is TGTGCCAGCAGCGCCCGACAGATTCCGTACGAGCAGTACTTC.

The V and J genes are TRBV19 and TRBJ2-1; TRBD2 aligns across 12 bases. The CDR3 is 16 amino acids. The V segment lost 7 bases and the J segment 6 bases; nucleotides outside the gene matches: 10. Germline-derived CDR1 and CDR2 are LNHDA and SQIVND (reference sequence). This chain's CDR3 is CASTISLAGGPNEQFF. The CDR3 nucleotides are TGTGCCAGTACCATTTCCCTAGCGGGAGGGCCCAATGAGCAGTTCTTC.

V gene TRBV15 combines with J gene TRBJ1-5, with D possibly matching TRBD1 (6 bases). The V end was cut by 5 bases, the J end by 4 bases, with 15 bases between. This CDR3 contains 15 residues. Germline lookup yields CDR1 LNHNV and CDR2 YYDKDF (reference sequence). The CDR3 nucleotides read TGTGCCACCAGCGGTAACAGGGTATCTAATCAGCCCCAGCATTTT. Translating gives CATSGNRVSNQPQHF.

The gene calls are TRBV10-1 and TRBJ2-7; 10 positions match TRBD1. The ends lost 6 bases at V and 2 bases at J; junction bases unmatched: 1. From germline, CDR1 is WNHNN and CDR2 SYGVQD (reference sequence). The length of the CDR3 is 13 residues. This CDR3 reads CASSGTGAYEQYF. The CDR3 DNA reads as TGCGCCAGCAGCGGGACAGGGGCCTACGAGCAGTACTTC.

The chain couples TRBV5-6 to TRBJ2-7; the D is unclear. The germline V and J ends were trimmed by 1 base and 3 bases, with 5 bases remaining between them. Germline values: CDR1 SGHDT, CDR2 YYEEEE. The CDR3 loop spans 12 amino acids. The CDR3 nucleotides read TGTGCCAGCAGCTTGAGACTCTACGAGCAGTACTTC. It translates to CASSLRLYEQYF.

The rearrangement joins TRBV2 to TRBJ2-7; a weak D match, TRBD1 (6 bases). CDR1 is SNHLY and CDR2 is FYNNEI in the germline V gene. Trimming removed 4 bases from V and 1 base from J, with 17 bases in between. CDR3 size: 16 residues. CDR3 in DNA: TGTGCCAGCAGTGTTACTACAACTAGGGGGTCCTACGAGCAGTACTTC. This translates into CASSVTTTRGSYEQYF. Full variable domain (missing parts from reference TRBV2 and TRBJ2-7): EPEVTQTPSHQVTQMGQEVILRCVPISNHLYFYWYRQILGQKVEFLVSFYNNEISEKSEIFDDQFSVERPDGSNFTLKIRSTKLEDSAMYFCASSVTTTRGSYEQYFGPGTRLTVT.

The rearrangement links TRBV5-1 to TRBJ2-3; 7 bases fit TRBD2. The germline V gene has CDR1 SGHRS and CDR2 YFSETQ. After removal of 6 bases from V and 0 bases from J, the junction contained 7 bases not matched to a gene. The length of the CDR3 is 15 residues. CDR3 sequence: CASKERDPSTDTQYF. CDR3 sequence (DNA): TGCGCCAGCAAGGAGCGGGATCCTAGCACAGATACGCAGTATTTT.